These 13 T cell receptor beta chains came from one sample sequenced in a study of blood T cell repertoires in COVID-19. This table comes from immunoSEQ multiplex PCR, and its TCRdb copy is limited to in-frame clones, with some not included. The sample yields over 200,000 clones, about 86% seen once. The source material was peripheral blood. These receptors were obtained from a woman in her twenties or thirties who had recovered from COVID-19.

The chain is built from TRBV11-2 and TRBJ2-1, with a weak D call TRBD2 (6 bases). CDR1 and CDR2 from the germline V gene are SGHAT and FQNNGV. The CDR3 loop spans 19 amino acids. V was shortened by 5 bases and J by 5 bases, with 28 bases between the two germline ends. DNA of the CDR3: TGTGCCAGCAGCCCCGGCTGGCGGGACCCTCAGTGGGGCCACAATGAGCAGTTCTTC. Translation gives CASSPGWRDPQWGHNEQFF.

The V gene is TRBV5-1, the J gene TRBJ2-7, with D possibly matching TRBD2 (6 bases). V dropped 4 bases and J dropped 0 bases, with 17 bases sitting between them. The V gene's germline CDR1 is SGHRS and CDR2 YFSETQ. The CDR3 has 16 amino acids. In nucleotides, the CDR3 is TGCGCCAGCAGCCAGGGACTCCGACAGACCTCCTACGAGCAGTACTTC. It is translated as CASSQGLRQTSYEQYF.

This clone was counted only a few times. As DNA, the CDR3 is TGTGCCAGCACCAAGAGGCTAGCGGGGACCTACGAGCAGTACTTC. Its protein product is CASTKRLAGTYEQYF. This chain links TRBV7-8 with TRBJ2-7, with TRBD2 matching 9 bases. CDR1 is SGHVS and CDR2 is FQNEAQ in the germline V gene. CDR3 length: 15 residues. The V gene end was trimmed by 7 bases and the J gene end by 2 bases; junction bases not matched to a gene: 9.

The rearrangement links TRBV25-1 to TRBJ2-7; D remains unclear. Trimming left V 3 bases short and J 3 bases short, with 6 bases between. This CDR3 is 12 amino acids long. From germline, CDR1 is MGHDK and CDR2 SYGVNS. For the CDR3, the DNA is TGTGCCAGCAGTGATTCCAACTACGAGCAGTACTTC. This encodes CASSDSNYEQYF.

V gene TRBV16 combines with J gene TRBJ2-7, with D possibly being TRBD2 (5 bases). V gave up 4 bases and J gave up 6 bases, with 7 bases separating them. Germline values: CDR1 KGHSY, CDR2 FQNENV. This CDR3 comprises 11 residues. CDR3 sequence (DNA): TGTGCCAGCAGCCCCGGAGGCGAGCAGTACTTC. It specifies CASSPGGEQYF.

This chain joins TRBV2 and TRBJ1-1, with a weak D call TRBD1 (5 bases). CDR3 length equals 13 residues. Germline-derived CDR1 and CDR2 are SNHLY and FYNNEI. The V and J ends lost 8 bases and 3 bases respectively, with 13 bases between them. The CDR3 is CASFQGMDTEAFF. In DNA form, the CDR3 reads TGTGCCAGCTTCCAGGGTATGGACACTGAAGCTTTCTTT.

The CDR3 sequence is CASSRTGADTGELFF. For the CDR3, the DNA is TGCGCCAGCAGCAGAACAGGGGCGGACACCGGGGAGCTGTTTTTT. V usage is TRBV5-1 and J usage is TRBJ2-2, with TRBD1 matching 7 bases. This CDR3 comprises 15 residues. The J segment lost 3 bases and the V segment lost 4 bases, leaving 6 bases of the junction unmatched. Looked up from germline, CDR1 is SGHRS and CDR2 is YFSETQ.

The chain recombines TRBV7-9 with TRBJ2-2, with unresolved D. The germline V gene encodes CDR1 SEHNR and CDR2 FQNEAQ (reference sequence). The CDR3 loop spans 12 amino acids. Trimming removed 2 bases at V and 8 bases at J, with 6 bases between. The CDR3 region is CASSLPPGELFF. DNA for the CDR3: TGTGCCAGCAGCTTACCCCCAGGGGAGCTGTTTTTT.

The rearrangement uses TRBV2 and TRBJ2-2, with D possibly being TRBD1 (5 bases). The CDR3 spans 15 residues. Germline CDR1 is SNHLY and CDR2 is FYNNEI. Trimming took 6 bases from V and 4 from J, leaving 15 bases between them. CDR3 nucleotide sequence: TGTGCCAGCAGGGATCTTAAAGGGGTCACCGGGGAGCTGTTTTTT. Its translation is CASRDLKGVTGELFF. Combining the CDR3 with reference TRBV2 and TRBJ2-2 gives the whole variable domain EPEVTQTPSHQVTQMGQEVILRCVPISNHLYFYWYRQILGQKVEFLVSFYNNEISEKSEIFDDQFSVERPDGSNFTLKIRSTKLEDSAMYFCASRDLKGVTGELFFGEGSRLTVL.

V is TRBV5-4 and J is TRBJ1-6; D ambiguous. V lost 4 bases and J 19 bases, leaving 18 bases between the germline ends. CDR1 is SGHNT and CDR2 is YYREEE in the germline V gene (reference sequence). The CDR3 consists of 12 residues. CDR3 in amino acids: CASSIRNKMEHF. The CDR3 DNA follows: TGTGCCAGCAGCATTCGGAATAAGATGGAGCACTTT.

This clone was picked up one time. The genes are TRBV27 and TRBJ1-1; tentative D call: TRBD1 (5 bases). The CDR3 is 15 amino acids. From germline, CDR1 is MNHEY and CDR2 SMNVEV (reference sequence). V was clipped by 7 bases and J by 0 bases, with 15 bases between them. The CDR3 loop is CASTGREGMNTEAFF. DNA for the CDR3: TGTGCCAGCACAGGCAGGGAGGGTATGAACACTGAAGCTTTCTTT.

The chain recombines TRBV30 with TRBJ1-2; tentative D call: TRBD1 (6 bases). Germline CDR1 reads GTSNPN; CDR2 reads SVGIG (reference sequence). The V and J ends lost 4 bases and 6 bases respectively, with 12 bases between them. The CDR3 is made up of 12 amino acids. Here the CDR3 DNA reads TGTGCCTGGAACCTTGCAGGGGATGGCTACACCTTC. As protein: CAWNLAGDGYTF.

The chain has TRBV30 and TRBJ2-5; 10 nucleotides align to TRBD1. The V gene's germline CDR1 is GTSNPN and CDR2 SVGIG (reference sequence). The CDR3 runs to 14 residues. V shed 1 base, J shed 5 bases, and the junction held 4 bases outside the gene matches. The CDR3 sequence: CAWSGTGGVETQYF. In DNA form, the CDR3 reads TGTGCCTGGAGTGGGACAGGGGGTGTTGAGACCCAGTACTTC.